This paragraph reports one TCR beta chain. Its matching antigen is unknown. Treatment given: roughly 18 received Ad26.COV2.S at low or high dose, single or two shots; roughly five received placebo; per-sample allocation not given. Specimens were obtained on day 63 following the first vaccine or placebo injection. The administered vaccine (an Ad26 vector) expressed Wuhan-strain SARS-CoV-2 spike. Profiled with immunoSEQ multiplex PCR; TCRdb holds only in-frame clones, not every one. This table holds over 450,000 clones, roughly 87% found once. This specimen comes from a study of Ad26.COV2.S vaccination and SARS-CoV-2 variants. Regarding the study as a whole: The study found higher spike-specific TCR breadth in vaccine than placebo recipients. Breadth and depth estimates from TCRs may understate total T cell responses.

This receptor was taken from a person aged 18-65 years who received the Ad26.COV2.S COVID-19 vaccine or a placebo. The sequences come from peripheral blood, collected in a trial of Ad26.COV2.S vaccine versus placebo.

The CDR3 here is CASSVRGVGTVTGELFF. CDR3 nucleotides: TGTGCCAGCAGCGTACGGGGAGTGGGGACGGTCACCGGGGAGCTGTTTTTT. The rearrangement uses TRBV9 and TRBJ2-2; TRBD1 or TRBD2 may be the D gene (5 bases each). The CDR3 contains 17 residues. CDR1 is SGDLS, CDR2 YYNGEE, per germline. Trimming shortened V by 1 base and J by 4 bases, and 17 bases separated the two germline ends.